The 8 T cell receptor beta chains in this list originate from one sample, sequenced in a study of shared clonotypes between healthy human individuals. Sequenced by immunoSEQ multiplex PCR; TCRdb stores in-frame clones only, minus some. Of approximately 320,000 clones listed, approximately 79% are singletons. The sequencing sample was made of memory CD4+ T cells sorted from blood. Subset given: CD45RA-negative fraction. The receptors here all came from a young man in good health.

This clone was found a few times. This chain joins TRBV6-1 and TRBJ1-4, with D hard to call. There are 12 residues in the CDR3. From germline, CDR1 is MNHNS and CDR2 SASEGT. V lost 7 bases and J lost 6, with 9 bases in between. CDR3 region: CASTEGHEKLFF. The CDR3 DNA is TGTGCCAGCACCGAAGGCCATGAAAAACTGTTTTTT.

Comments on this clone: Other DNA variants within this sample encode the same CDR3. V gene TRBV5-1 combines with J gene TRBJ2-2, with a weak D call TRBD2 (5 bases). The CDR3 runs 15 residues. Germline V CDR1 and CDR2: SGHRS, YFSETQ. Trimming left V 5 bases short and J 8 bases short, with 19 bases between. For the CDR3, the DNA is TGCGCCAGCAGTCCCCAGGAGGCCGGCCTAGGGGAGCTGTTTTTT. Protein: CASSPQEAGLGELFF.

This chain uses TRBV7-6 with TRBJ2-7; D is undetermined. Germline V gene data show CDR1 as SGHVS and CDR2 as FNYEAQ. The length of the CDR3 is 14 residues. Deletions cut 4 bases from V and 2 bases from J, with 12 bases between. The CDR3 reads CASSSPRRAYEQYF. CDR3 in DNA: TGTGCCAGCAGCTCCCCCCGTCGGGCCTACGAGCAGTACTTC.

The rearrangement links TRBV28 to TRBJ1-4; D is undetermined. The V gene's germline CDR1 is MDHEN and CDR2 SYDVKM. V dropped 5 bases and J dropped 8 bases, with 18 bases sitting between them. This CDR3 has 15 amino acids. The CDR3: CASSLLNGVGEKLFF. CDR3 DNA sequence: TGTGCCAGCAGTCTTTTAAACGGGGTAGGAGAAAAACTGTTTTTT.

This clone was seen a few times. CDR3 in amino acids: CASMVRRDYEQYF. CDR3 sequence (DNA): TGTGCCAGCATGGTACGTCGGGACTACGAGCAGTACTTC. The chain has TRBV2 and TRBJ2-7; tentative D call: TRBD2 (5 bases). Germline CDR1 is SNHLY and CDR2 is FYNNEI. This CDR3 comprises 13 residues. V lost 7 bases, J lost 3 bases, and 13 bases lay in between.

This clone was picked up a small number of times. Other DNA sequences within the sample encode an identical CDR3. The chain has TRBV5-1 and TRBJ2-3, with a tentative D call TRBD1 (6 bases). There are 14 residues in the CDR3. Trimming stripped 3 bases from V and 1 base from J, with 9 bases between. In germline, CDR1 is SGHRS, CDR2 YFSETQ. The CDR3 coding sequence is TGCGCCAGCAGCTCCCCAGGGGGCACAGATACGCAGTATTTT. As protein: CASSSPGGTDTQYF.

This clone was detected a few times. The chain employs TRBV14 and TRBJ2-1, with D tentatively TRBD2 (6 bases). The V and J ends lost 2 bases and 9 bases respectively, with 14 bases between them. Germline loops: CDR1 SGHDN, CDR2 FVKESK. The CDR3 runs to 14 residues. The CDR3 loop reads CASSQTPAGSEQFF. The CDR3 DNA sequence: TGTGCCAGCAGCCAAACCCCTGCGGGAAGTGAGCAGTTCTTC.

This clone was observed at least ten times. This sequence joins TRBV13 and TRBJ1-1; possible D gene TRBD1, 5 bases. The V end was cut by 2 bases, the J end by 3 bases, with 10 bases between. Germline values: CDR1 PRHDT, CDR2 FYEKMQ (reference sequence). The CDR3 runs 14 residues. CDR3 coding DNA: TGTGCCAGCAGCTTACGAGGGGAGGACACTGAAGCTTTCTTT. Translating gives CASSLRGEDTEAFF.